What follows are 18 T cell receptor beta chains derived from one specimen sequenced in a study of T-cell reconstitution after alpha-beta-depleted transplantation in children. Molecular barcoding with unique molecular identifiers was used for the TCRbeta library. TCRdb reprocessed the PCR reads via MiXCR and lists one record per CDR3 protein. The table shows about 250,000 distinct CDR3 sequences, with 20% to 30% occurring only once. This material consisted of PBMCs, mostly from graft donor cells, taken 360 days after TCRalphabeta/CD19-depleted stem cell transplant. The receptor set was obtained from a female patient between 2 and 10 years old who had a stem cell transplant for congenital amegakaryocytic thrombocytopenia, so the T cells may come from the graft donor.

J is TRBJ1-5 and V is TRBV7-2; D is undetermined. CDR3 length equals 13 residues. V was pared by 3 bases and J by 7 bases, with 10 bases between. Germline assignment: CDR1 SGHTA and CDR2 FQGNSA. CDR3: CASSFELRQPQHF. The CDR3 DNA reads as TGTGCCAGCAGCTTTGAGTTACGGCAGCCCCAGCATTTT.

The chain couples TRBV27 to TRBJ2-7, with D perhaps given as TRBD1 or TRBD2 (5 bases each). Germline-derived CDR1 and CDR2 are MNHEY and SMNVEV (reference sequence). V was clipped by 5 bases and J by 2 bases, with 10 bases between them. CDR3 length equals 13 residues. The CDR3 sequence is CASSARGAYEQYF. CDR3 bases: TGTGCCAGCAGTGCCCGAGGGGCCTACGAGCAGTACTTC.

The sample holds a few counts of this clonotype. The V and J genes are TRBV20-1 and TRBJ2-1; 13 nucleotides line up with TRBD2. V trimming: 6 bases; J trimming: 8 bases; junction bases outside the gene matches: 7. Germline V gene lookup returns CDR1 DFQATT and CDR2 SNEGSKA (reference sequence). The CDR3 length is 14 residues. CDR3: CSAGTSGIRHEQFF. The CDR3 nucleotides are TGCAGTGCCGGGACTAGCGGGATTCGTCATGAGCAGTTCTTC.

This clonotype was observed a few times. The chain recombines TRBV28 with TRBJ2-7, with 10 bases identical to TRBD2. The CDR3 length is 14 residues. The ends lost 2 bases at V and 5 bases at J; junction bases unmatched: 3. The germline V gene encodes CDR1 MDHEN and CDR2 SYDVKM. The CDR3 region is CASSLVLAGDEQYF. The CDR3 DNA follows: TGTGCCAGCAGTTTAGTGCTAGCGGGAGACGAGCAGTACTTC. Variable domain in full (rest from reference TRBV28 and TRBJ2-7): DVKVTQSSRYLVKRTGEKVFLECVQDMDHENMFWYRQDPGLGLRLIYFSYDVKMKEKGDIPEGYSVSREKKERFSLILESASTNQTSMYLCASSLVLAGDEQYFGPGTRLTVT.

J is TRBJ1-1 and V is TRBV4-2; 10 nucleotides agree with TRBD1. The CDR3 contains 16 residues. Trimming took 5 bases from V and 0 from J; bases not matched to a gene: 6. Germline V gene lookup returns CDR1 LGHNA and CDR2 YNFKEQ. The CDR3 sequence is CASSVGDRGMNTEAFF. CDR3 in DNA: TGTGCCAGCAGCGTCGGGGACAGGGGCATGAACACTGAAGCTTTCTTT.

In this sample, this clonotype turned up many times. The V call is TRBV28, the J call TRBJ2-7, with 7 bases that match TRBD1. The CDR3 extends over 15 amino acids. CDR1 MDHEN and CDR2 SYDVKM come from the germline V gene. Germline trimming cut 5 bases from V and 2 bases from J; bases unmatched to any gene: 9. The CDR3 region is CASSTTQGMTYEQYF. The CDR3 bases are TGTGCCAGCAGTACCACACAGGGGATGACCTACGAGCAGTACTTC. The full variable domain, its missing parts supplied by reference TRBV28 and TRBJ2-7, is DVKVTQSSRYLVKRTGEKVFLECVQDMDHENMFWYRQDPGLGLRLIYFSYDVKMKEKGDIPEGYSVSREKKERFSLILESASTNQTSMYLCASSTTQGMTYEQYFGPGTRLTVT.

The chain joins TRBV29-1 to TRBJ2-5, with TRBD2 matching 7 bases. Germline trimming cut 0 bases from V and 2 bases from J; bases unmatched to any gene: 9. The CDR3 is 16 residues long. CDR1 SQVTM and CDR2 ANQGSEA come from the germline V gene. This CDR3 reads CSVEDRGRGTQETQYF. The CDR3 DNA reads TGCAGCGTTGAAGATCGAGGGAGGGGCACACAAGAGACCCAGTACTTC.

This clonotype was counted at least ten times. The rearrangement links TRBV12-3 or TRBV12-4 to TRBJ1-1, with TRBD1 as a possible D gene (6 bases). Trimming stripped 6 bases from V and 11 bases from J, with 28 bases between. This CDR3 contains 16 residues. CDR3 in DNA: TGTGCCAGCAGCCCTAGGGACACGGAGTTTGAGAGACGGGCTTTCTTT. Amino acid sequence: CASSPRDTEFERRAFF.

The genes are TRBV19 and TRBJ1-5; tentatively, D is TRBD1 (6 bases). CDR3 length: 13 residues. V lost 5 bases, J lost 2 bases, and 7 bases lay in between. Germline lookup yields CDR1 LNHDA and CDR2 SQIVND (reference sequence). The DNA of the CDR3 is TGTGCCAGTAGTTGGGGGCGCAATCAGCCCCAGCATTTT. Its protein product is CASSWGRNQPQHF.

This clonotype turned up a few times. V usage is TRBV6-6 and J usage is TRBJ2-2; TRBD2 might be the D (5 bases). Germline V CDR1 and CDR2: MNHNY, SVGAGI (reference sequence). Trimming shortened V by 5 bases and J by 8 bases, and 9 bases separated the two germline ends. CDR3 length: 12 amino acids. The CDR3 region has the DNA TGTGCCAGCAGTCACGGGGTAGGGGAGCTGTTTTTT. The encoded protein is CASSHGVGELFF.

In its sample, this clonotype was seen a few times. This chain's CDR3 is CSARSRTVVEKLFF. CDR3 coding DNA: TGCAGTGCTAGATCCAGGACAGTGGTCGAAAAACTGTTTTTT. This chain links TRBV20-1 with TRBJ1-4, with a possible D match to TRBD1 (6 bases). The CDR3 is made up of 14 amino acids. Looked up from germline, CDR1 is DFQATT and CDR2 is SNEGSKA (reference sequence). V lost 2 bases and J lost 8, with 15 bases in between.

CDR3 nucleotide sequence: TGTGCCAGCAGCCCCTCGGACGCAGATACGCAGTATTTT. Protein product: CASSPSDADTQYF. The V call is TRBV5-4, the J call TRBJ2-3, with unresolved D. The CDR3 runs 13 residues. Germline-derived CDR1 and CDR2 are SGHNT and YYREEE (reference sequence). V gave up 4 bases and J gave up 4 bases, with 10 bases separating them.

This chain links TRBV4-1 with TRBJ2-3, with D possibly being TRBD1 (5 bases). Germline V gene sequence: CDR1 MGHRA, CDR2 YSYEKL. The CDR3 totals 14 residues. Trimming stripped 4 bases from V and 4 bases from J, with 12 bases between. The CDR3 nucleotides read TGCGCCAGCAGCCTACCAGGGATCCCAGATACGCAGTATTTT. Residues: CASSLPGIPDTQYF.

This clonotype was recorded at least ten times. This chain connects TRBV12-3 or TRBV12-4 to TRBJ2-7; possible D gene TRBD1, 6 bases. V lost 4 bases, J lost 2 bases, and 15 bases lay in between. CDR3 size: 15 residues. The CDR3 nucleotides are TGTGCCAGCAGTTCCACCGGGGCAGGGGCCTACGAGCAGTACTTC. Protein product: CASSSTGAGAYEQYF.

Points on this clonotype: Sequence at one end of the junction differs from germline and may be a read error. DNA for the CDR3: TGCGCCAGGAGCCAGGAACCAATCGGACACACCGGGGAGCTGTTTTTT. Protein product: CARSQEPIGHTGELFF. The rearrangement links TRBV4-3 to TRBJ2-2; D remains unclear. This CDR3 contains 16 residues. CDR1 and CDR2 from the germline V gene are LGHNA and YSLEER.

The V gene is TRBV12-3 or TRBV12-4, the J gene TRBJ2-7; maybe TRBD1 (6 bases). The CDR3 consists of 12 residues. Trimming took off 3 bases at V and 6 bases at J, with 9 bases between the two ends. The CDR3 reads CASSFGRGEQYF. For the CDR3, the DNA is TGTGCCAGCAGTTTCGGCAGGGGCGAGCAGTACTTC.

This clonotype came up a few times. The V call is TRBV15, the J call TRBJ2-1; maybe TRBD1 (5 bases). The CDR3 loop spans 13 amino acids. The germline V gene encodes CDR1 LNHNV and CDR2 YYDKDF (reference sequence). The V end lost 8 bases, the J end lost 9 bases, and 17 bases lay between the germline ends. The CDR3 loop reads CATRRGRQGEQFF. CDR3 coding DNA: TGTGCCACCCGAAGGGGCAGGCAGGGTGAGCAGTTCTTC.

CDR3: CASSLGQFEKLFF. The CDR3 nucleotides read TGTGCCAGCAGTTTGGGACAGTTTGAAAAACTGTTTTTT. The chain employs TRBV27 and TRBJ1-4; 7 bases are a match to TRBD1. CDR3 size: 13 residues. The germline V gene encodes CDR1 MNHEY and CDR2 SMNVEV (reference sequence). V dropped 3 bases and J dropped 7; count of bases not matched to a gene: 2.